What follows are 15 T cell receptor beta chains derived from one specimen sequenced in a study of cytomegalovirus exposure and HLA in healthy donors. The PCR contained 60 Vbeta and 13 Jbeta primers. Using immunoSEQ multiplex PCR, the repertoire was profiled, and TCRdb retains in-frame clones only, with some absent. The repertoire holds 150,000 to 200,000 clones, with around 80% as singletons. The sequencing input was PBMCs. The receptors derive from a male donor in good health and CMV-seronegative.

The chain combines TRBV4-1 with TRBJ2-1, with 7 bases that match TRBD2. V lost 6 bases and J lost 3; bases outside the gene matches: 5. Germline lookup yields CDR1 MGHRA and CDR2 YSYEKL. CDR3 length: 14 residues. The CDR3 bases are TGCGCCAGCAGGAGCGGGGTGGGCTACAATGAGCAGTTCTTC. Translation: CASRSGVGYNEQFF.

The chain couples TRBV2 to TRBJ2-2; 11 bases are shared with TRBD1. The junction had 1 base not matched to a gene; V was cut back by 6 bases and J by 4 bases. The CDR3 extends over 14 amino acids. CDR1 and CDR2 from the germline V gene are SNHLY and FYNNEI. The CDR3 loop is CASSGQGATGELFF. CDR3 DNA sequence: TGTGCCAGCAGCGGACAGGGGGCCACCGGGGAGCTGTTTTTT.

As DNA, the CDR3 is TGTGCCAGTAGCAACAAAGCCGGGACAGGGTCGGCTTCTAACTATGGCTACACCTTC. This codes for CASSNKAGTGSASNYGYTF. The J gene is TRBJ1-2, the V gene TRBV19; the match to TRBD1 covers 9 bases. After removal of 6 bases from V and 0 bases from J, the junction contained 17 bases not matched to a gene. CDR3 size: 19 residues. Germline CDR1 reads LNHDA; CDR2 reads SQIVND (reference sequence).

The chain has TRBV25-1 and TRBJ1-2; 8 bases are a match to TRBD1. The length of the CDR3 is 16 residues. Germline V CDR1 and CDR2: MGHDK, SYGVNS. V was pared by 1 base and J by 2 bases, with 6 bases of the junction left unmatched. The DNA of the CDR3 is TGTGCCAGCAGTGAATGGGCAGGGGGCTTGAACTATGGCTACACCTTC. Amino acid sequence: CASSEWAGGLNYGYTF.

The chain's CDR3 is CASSLLEGTEAFF. The CDR3 DNA follows: TGTGCCAGCAGCTTACTTGAGGGAACTGAAGCTTTCTTT. The V gene is TRBV11-1, the J gene TRBJ1-1; D remains ambiguous. V lost 2 bases, J lost 5 bases, and 9 bases lay in between. This CDR3 comprises 13 residues. In germline, CDR1 is SGHAT, CDR2 FQDESV (reference sequence). Drawing the rest from reference TRBV11-1 and TRBJ1-1, the complete variable domain is EAEVAQSPRYKITEKSQAVAFWCDPISGHATLYWYRQILGQGPELLVQFQDESVVDDSQLPKDRFSAERLKGVDSTLKIQPAELGDSAMYLCASSLLEGTEAFFGQGTRLTVV.

V and J are TRBV19 and TRBJ1-5; unclear D gene. Germline values: CDR1 LNHDA, CDR2 SQIVND (reference sequence). The CDR3 is 14 amino acids. V lost 6 bases, J lost 1 base, and 10 bases lay in between. CDR3 in DNA: TGTGCCAGTAGCACTCAGGCCAGCAATCAGCCCCAGCATTTT. Protein product: CASSTQASNQPQHF.

The chain couples TRBV7-2 to TRBJ2-3, with D maybe TRBD2 (5 bases). CDR3 length equals 15 residues. The germline gives CDR1 SGHTA, CDR2 FQGNSA. The V end lost 2 bases, the J end lost 1 base, and 10 bases lay between the germline ends. CDR3 DNA sequence: TGTGCCAGCAGCTTATCCGCGGGCGGCACAGATACGCAGTATTTT. Its protein product is CASSLSAGGTDTQYF.

V and J are TRBV19 and TRBJ1-5; a weak D match, TRBD1 (6 bases). V was clipped by 7 bases and J by 5 bases, with 12 bases between them. CDR3 length: 13 amino acids. Germline CDR1 LNHDA, CDR2 SQIVND (reference sequence). CDR3 bases: TGTGCCAGTATGACAGGTTCCTATCAGCCCCAGCATTTT. Amino acid sequence: CASMTGSYQPQHF.

The chain uses TRBV5-4 and TRBJ2-7, with 9 bases aligning to TRBD1. CDR3 size: 15 residues. Looked up from germline, CDR1 is SGHNT and CDR2 is YYREEE (reference sequence). Germline trimming cut 9 bases from V and 4 bases from J; bases unmatched to any gene: 14. CDR3 nucleotides: TGTGCCACCGCTTGGGGGGACAGGGTGGGTTACGAGCAGTACTTC. Protein product: CATAWGDRVGYEQYF.

The chain combines TRBV11-2 with TRBJ2-1; perhaps TRBD1 as D (5 bases). Deletions cut 3 bases from V and 10 bases from J, with 13 bases between. This CDR3 contains 13 residues. Germline CDR1 and CDR2: SGHAT and FQNNGV. In nucleotides, the CDR3 is TGTGCCAGCAGCTTCGATGGGGCGAAGGAGCAGTTCTTC. Protein product: CASSFDGAKEQFF.

This clone was counted a single time. This sequence joins TRBV4-2 and TRBJ2-5, with D perhaps TRBD1 (6 bases). V was trimmed by 0 bases and J by 0 bases, leaving 14 bases between them. Germline V gene data show CDR1 as LGHNA and CDR2 as YNFKEQ. This CDR3 spans 17 amino acids. CDR3 nucleotide sequence: TGTGCCAGCAGCCAAGATCCAGGACAGAGGTACCAAGAGACCCAGTACTTC. This encodes CASSQDPGQRYQETQYF.

This clone showed up just once. The V and J genes are TRBV2 and TRBJ2-2, with 8 bases matching TRBD1. The CDR3 length is 16 residues. The V gene's germline CDR1 is SNHLY and CDR2 FYNNEI. The J segment lost 4 bases and the V segment lost 8 bases, leaving 12 bases of the junction unmatched. DNA for the CDR3: TGTGCCAGCGTTACCTTCGGACAGGGTACCACCGGGGAGCTGTTTTTT. As protein: CASVTFGQGTTGELFF. The full variable domain, in which reference TRBV2 and TRBJ2-2 provide the parts outside the CDR3, is EPEVTQTPSHQVTQMGQEVILRCVPISNHLYFYWYRQILGQKVEFLVSFYNNEISEKSEIFDDQFSVERPDGSNFTLKIRSTKLEDSAMYFCASVTFGQGTTGELFFGEGSRLTVL.

V and J are TRBV2 and TRBJ1-4; TRBD1 matches 7 bases. With V trimmed by 6 bases and J by 7 bases, 8 bases remained unmatched. CDR1 SNHLY and CDR2 FYNNEI come from the germline V gene. This CDR3 is built from 14 residues. CDR3 DNA: TGTGCCAGCAGGCCGCTCAGGGGGATTGAAAAACTGTTTTTT. This encodes CASRPLRGIEKLFF.

The chain joins TRBV7-2 to TRBJ1-3, with TRBD1 identical over 9 bases. The V and J ends lost 3 bases and 2 bases, in that order; junction bases with no gene match: 2. Germline values: CDR1 SGHTA, CDR2 FQGNSA. The CDR3 runs 15 residues. CDR3 sequence reads: CASSFDRGTGNTIYF. The DNA for the CDR3 is TGTGCCAGCAGCTTTGACAGGGGGACTGGAAACACCATATATTTT. Combining the CDR3 with reference TRBV7-2 and TRBJ1-3 gives the whole variable domain GAGVSQSPSNKVTEKGKDVELRCDPISGHTALYWYRQSLGQGLEFLIYFQGNSAPDKSGLPSDRFSAERTGGSVSTLTIQRTQQEDSAVYLCASSFDRGTGNTIYFGEGSWLTVV.

The chain carries TRBV7-7 and TRBJ1-4; D unclear. The germline V and J ends were trimmed by 5 bases and 8 bases, with 15 bases remaining between them. The CDR3 sequence is 14 residues long. The germline V gene encodes CDR1 SSHAT and CDR2 FNYEAQ (reference sequence). CDR3 DNA sequence: TGTGCCAGCAGCCCCGGATTGAGCGGGGAAAAACTGTTTTTT. This sequence encodes CASSPGLSGEKLFF.